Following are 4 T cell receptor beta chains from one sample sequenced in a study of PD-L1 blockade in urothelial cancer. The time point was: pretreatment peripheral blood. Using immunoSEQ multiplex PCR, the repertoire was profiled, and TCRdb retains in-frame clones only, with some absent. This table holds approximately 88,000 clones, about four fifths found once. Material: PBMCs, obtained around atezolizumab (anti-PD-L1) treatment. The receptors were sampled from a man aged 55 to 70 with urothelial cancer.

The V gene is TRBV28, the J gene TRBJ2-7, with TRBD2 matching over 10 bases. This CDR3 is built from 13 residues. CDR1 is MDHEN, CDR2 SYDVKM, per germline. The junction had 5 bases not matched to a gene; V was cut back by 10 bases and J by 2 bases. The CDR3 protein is CAITGLAAYEQYF. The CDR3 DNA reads TGTGCCATTACAGGACTAGCGGCCTACGAGCAGTACTTC. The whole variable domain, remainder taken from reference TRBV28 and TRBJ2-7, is DVKVTQSSRYLVKRTGEKVFLECVQDMDHENMFWYRQDPGLGLRLIYFSYDVKMKEKGDIPEGYSVSREKKERFSLILESASTNQTSMYLCAITGLAAYEQYFGPGTRLTVT.

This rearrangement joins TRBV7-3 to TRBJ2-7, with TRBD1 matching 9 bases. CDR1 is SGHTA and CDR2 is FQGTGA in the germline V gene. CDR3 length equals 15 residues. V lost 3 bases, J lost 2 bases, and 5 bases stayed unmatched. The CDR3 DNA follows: TGTGCCAGCAGCTTGGGGACAGGGAACCCCTACGAGCAGTACTTC. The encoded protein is CASSLGTGNPYEQYF.

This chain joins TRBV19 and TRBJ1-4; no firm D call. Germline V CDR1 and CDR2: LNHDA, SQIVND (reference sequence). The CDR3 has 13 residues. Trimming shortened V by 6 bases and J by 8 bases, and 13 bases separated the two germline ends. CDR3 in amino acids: CASSPGLLEKLFF. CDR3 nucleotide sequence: TGTGCCAGTAGCCCAGGCCTTTTGGAAAAACTGTTTTTT.

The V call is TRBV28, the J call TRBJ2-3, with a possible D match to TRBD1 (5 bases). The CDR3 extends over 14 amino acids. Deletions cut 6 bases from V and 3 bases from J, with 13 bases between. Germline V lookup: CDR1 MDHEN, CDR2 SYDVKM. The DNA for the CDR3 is TGTGCCAGCAGCTCAAGGGGCGAGACAGATACGCAGTATTTT. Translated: CASSSRGETDTQYF.